This T cell receptor (beta chain) was identified during a study of blood T cell repertoires in COVID-19. Overall study context: Sites in the United States, Italy and Spain provided acute and convalescent COVID-19 samples.

Authors' data handling: It was from reference gene primer amplification that nucleated cell counts were estimated. The table came from immunoSEQ multiplex PCR; TCRdb's copy has only in-frame clones and leaves some out. D and trimming were read from the DNA, whereas the V and J calls and clone size are those reported in that table. The sample lists some 210,000 clones, roughly 90% occurring once. The V gene's germline CDR1 is LNHDA and CDR2 SQIVND (reference sequence). Trimming left V 3 bases short and J 4 bases short, with 25 bases between. The CDR3 is 19 amino acids. The chain combines TRBV19 with TRBJ2-1, with a tentative D call TRBD2 (5 bases). The TCR originated in a woman aged 40 to 49 who had recovered from COVID-19. The sample taken for sequencing was peripheral blood. The CDR3 loop is CASSMWLVVLDGGYNEQFF. CDR3 nucleotide sequence: TGTGCCAGTAGTATGTGGTTGGTGGTTCTGGATGGAGGATACAATGAGCAGTTCTTC.